The 11 T cell receptor beta chains below all came from one sample that was sequenced in a study of T cell repertoires in cytomegalovirus infection. No antigen has been identified for these receptors. MiXCR, run by TCRdb on the reads, gives a single entry per CDR3 protein. The sample holds some 310,000 distinct CDR3 sequences, 25% seen once. Specimen: cultured PBMCs, collected from culture after CMV antigen stimulation. Receptors were obtained from a human donor in good health (CMV status not recorded). Some clones in this sample may be carry-over from other donors' samples.

This clonotype was seen a handful of times. The chain uses TRBV2 and TRBJ1-2, with 8 bases fitting TRBD1. The V gene end was trimmed by 7 bases and the J gene end by 4 bases; junction bases not matched to a gene: 5. This CDR3 region has 13 residues. The germline gives CDR1 SNHLY, CDR2 FYNNEI. CDR3 DNA: TGTGCCAGCAAAAGGACAGGGCTCTATGGCTACACCTTC. It specifies CASKRTGLYGYTF.

This clonotype showed up just a few times. V and J are TRBV20-1 and TRBJ2-1, with TRBD2 identical over 8 bases. This CDR3 is 15 amino acids long. Germline V gene data show CDR1 as DFQATT and CDR2 as SNEGSKA (reference sequence). V was clipped by 0 bases and J by 8 bases; unmatched bases: 9. The DNA for the CDR3 is TGCAGTGCTAGAGATTCGGGGGGGGGGGCACATGAGCAGTTCTTC. Its translation: CSARDSGGGAHEQFF.

V gene TRBV4-3 combines with J gene TRBJ2-3, with TRBD2 identical over 10 bases. CDR3 length: 16 amino acids. With V trimmed by 0 bases and J by 4 bases, 4 bases remained unmatched. CDR1 and CDR2 from the germline V gene are LGHNA and YSLEER. CDR3 loop: CASSQDLGLASDTQYF. CDR3 sequence (DNA): TGCGCCAGCAGCCAAGATTTGGGACTAGCGTCAGATACGCAGTATTTT.

In its sample, this clonotype was seen a few times. A much larger clone is a single base away; this may be a read error. The chain couples TRBV7-8 to TRBJ1-5; no clear D gene. Trimming left V 2 bases short and J 5 bases short, with 4 bases between. Germline CDR1 SGHVS, CDR2 FQNEAQ. The CDR3 has 12 residues. The CDR3 region is CASSLTDQPQHF. For the CDR3, the DNA is TGTGCCAGCAGCTTAACGGATCAGCCCCAGCATTTT. The complete variable domain, with remaining parts taken from reference TRBV7-8 and TRBJ1-5, reads GAGVSQSPRYKVAKRGQDVALRCDPISGHVSLFWYQQALGQGPEFLTYFQNEAQLDKSGLPSDRFFAERPEGSVSTLKIQRTQQEDSAVYLCASSLTDQPQHFGDGTRLSIL.

In this sample, this clonotype turned up many times. The genes are TRBV7-2 and TRBJ2-7; D call uncertain. Trimming shortened V by 4 bases and J by 3 bases, and 10 bases separated the two germline ends. Per the germline V gene, CDR1 is SGHTA and CDR2 is FQGNSA. This CDR3 spans 13 amino acids. The CDR3 here is CASSSSYSYEQYF. CDR3 coding DNA: TGTGCCAGCAGCTCCTCTTACAGCTACGAGCAGTACTTC.

This clonotype occurred many times. The chain couples TRBV7-8 to TRBJ2-5; TRBD1 or TRBD2 may be the D gene (5 bases each). This CDR3 has 14 amino acids. CDR1 is SGHVS and CDR2 is FQNEAQ in the germline V gene. Trimming cost V 5 bases and J 5 bases, with 15 bases left between them. The CDR3 here is CASSKEGIGETQYF. The CDR3 DNA follows: TGTGCCAGCAGCAAAGAGGGGATCGGGGAGACCCAGTACTTC.

The V and J genes are TRBV10-3 and TRBJ2-3, with 11 bases lining up with TRBD1. The CDR3 covers 18 residues. The V segment lost 0 bases and the J segment 3 bases; nucleotides outside the gene matches: 8. CDR1 ENHRY and CDR2 SYGVKD come from the germline V gene. The CDR3 coding sequence is TGTGCCATCAGTGAGTCGCCGGGACAGGGGGTTAATACAGATACGCAGTATTTT. Its translation is CAISESPGQGVNTDTQYF.

This clonotype turned up a few times. This chain joins TRBV29-1 and TRBJ1-5, with 10 bases identical to TRBD1. Germline V gene lookup returns CDR1 SQVTM and CDR2 ANQGSEA. With V trimmed by 6 bases and J by 1 base, 3 bases remained unmatched. This CDR3 region has 14 residues. CDR3 sequence: CSVSGQGSNQPQHF. CDR3 DNA: TGCAGCGTCTCGGGACAGGGGAGCAATCAGCCCCAGCATTTT.

The J gene is TRBJ1-1, the V gene TRBV6-2 or TRBV6-3; D is undetermined. V was clipped by 4 bases and J by 3 bases, with 6 bases between them. This CDR3 is built from 12 residues. CDR1 is MNHEY, CDR2 SVGEGT, per germline. CDR3: CASSLDYTEAFF. CDR3 DNA: TGTGCCAGCAGTTTGGACTACACTGAAGCTTTCTTT.

Many counts were recorded for this clonotype. The V and J genes are TRBV2 and TRBJ1-1; D gene uncertain. CDR1 is SNHLY and CDR2 is FYNNEI in the germline V gene. Deletions cut 6 bases from V and 5 bases from J, with 16 bases between. The CDR3 length is 14 residues. CDR3 protein: CASSLAVVGTEAFF. Here the CDR3 DNA reads TGTGCCAGCAGCCTCGCCGTGGTGGGGACTGAAGCTTTCTTT.

This clonotype has only a few counts. The chain is built from TRBV10-3 and TRBJ2-5, with D possibly matching TRBD2 (6 bases). V lost 1 base to trimming and J lost 7 bases, with 19 bases between them. The CDR3 loop spans 16 amino acids. Germline assignment: CDR1 ENHRY and CDR2 SYGVKD. The CDR3 DNA reads as TGTGCCATCAGTGAGTTGGTAGCGGACGAGATAGGGACCCAGTACTTC. Its protein product is CAISELVADEIGTQYF.